The rows below give T cell receptor beta chains drawn from one sample of a study of T cells expressing NK-cell markers. After re-calling the 5' RACE reads, TCRdb lists one entry per CDR3 protein, DNA absent. Reported are roughly 150,000 distinct CDR3 sequences; the ten largest clones contain around 20%. Source material: blood T cells: a sorted CD56 or NKG2C T cell subset, CD4+ or CD8+ T cells, or bulk PBMC T cells (not recorded which). The receptors were gathered from a woman aged 18-70 years in good health. The CDR3 runs from the conserved cysteine through the conserved F or W. Size values are once, few and many counts, or a class for expanded clones, and some rows have none.

v_gene	j_gene	abundance	CDR3aa
TRBV4-2	TRBJ2-5	.	CASSQAAGYQETQYF
TRBV7-6	TRBJ2-3	.	CASSVSDTQYF
TRBV7-2	TRBJ1-1	.	CASSSLDQGLKTEAFF
TRBV7-3	TRBJ2-3	.	CASSLIPRLAGSDTQYF
TRBV12-3/TRBV12-4	TRBJ1-2	.	CASSLIGAPRDGYTF
TRBV6-1	TRBJ2-5	.	CASSPGTDVETQYF
TRBV5-1	TRBJ1-4	.	CASMQGQIANEKLFF
TRBV6-5	TRBJ1-2	.	CASSSPGQGAYYGYTF
TRBV12-3/TRBV12-4	TRBJ1-4	medium-sized	CASSYSATNEKLFF
TRBV20-1	TRBJ2-7	.	CSARDLGTEQYF
TRBV12-3/TRBV12-4	TRBJ2-5	.	CASSPGLAGGGTQYF
TRBV7-2	TRBJ2-5	.	CASSLGGREAGETQYF
TRBV5-1	TRBJ2-7	.	CASSLIGGVISHEQYF
TRBV12-3/TRBV12-4	TRBJ2-5	.	CASSLALGGGETQYF
TRBV6-5	TRBJ2-7	.	CASSFGLAGGFYEQYF
TRBV7-3	TRBJ2-1	.	CASSPYPDFSYNEQFF
TRBV28	TRBJ1-3	.	CASRTTGTGPGNTIYF
TRBV6-1	TRBJ1-1	.	CASSEGGILIRAFF
TRBV12-3/TRBV12-4	TRBJ1-1	.	CASKRGGRGGNTEAFF
TRBV7-2	TRBJ2-1	.	CASSLVGLAGVEQFF
TRBV21-1	TRBJ2-5	.	CASSKDGDPGPQETQYF
TRBV5-4	TRBJ2-6	.	CASSPRSGANVLTF
TRBV6-5	TRBJ1-1	.	CASSYRRVVTEAFF
TRBV9	TRBJ2-2	.	CASQRAANTGELFF
TRBV15	TRBJ2-6	.	CATSRGADSGANVLTF
TRBV24-1	TRBJ2-1	.	CATSDWTPDNEQFF
TRBV3-1	TRBJ2-7	.	CASSQGRGVEQYF
TRBV6-6	TRBJ2-5	.	CATNPRGLETQYF
TRBV20-1	TRBJ1-2	.	CSAPLIRNYGYTF
TRBV5-1	TRBJ2-5	.	CASTTRNKRGTQYF
TRBV20-1	TRBJ1-2	.	CSADKGTANYGYTF
TRBV5-1	TRBJ2-5	.	CASSIGLGETQYF
TRBV27	TRBJ1-1	.	CASSSRTGVSTEAFF
TRBV5-1	TRBJ1-1	.	CASSLGQVPLDTEAFF
TRBV4-2	TRBJ2-5	.	CASSQEGLAGAETQYF
TRBV29-1	TRBJ1-2	.	CSALDRGGYGYTF
TRBV20-1	TRBJ2-3	.	CSADTGISTDTQYF
TRBV29-1	TRBJ2-1	.	CSVEEAGAVTYNEQFF
TRBV10-3	TRBJ1-2	.	CAISESGGSYGYTF
TRBV5-6	TRBJ1-3	.	CASSFGTNSGNTIYF
TRBV29-1	TRBJ2-3	.	CSVLAVASTDTQYF
TRBV5-1	TRBJ2-1	.	CASSAGGPVKVF
TRBV29-1	TRBJ1-4	.	CSVEGRVPEKLFF
TRBV6-6	TRBJ2-1	.	CASSAQGRNEQFF
TRBV6-5	TRBJ1-3	.	CASSRTRPASGNTIYF
TRBV5-1	TRBJ2-7	.	CASSLNPRSYEQYF
TRBV6-1	TRBJ2-7	.	CASSPASGRYEQYF
TRBV5-8	TRBJ1-5	.	CASSLEQVGQPQHF